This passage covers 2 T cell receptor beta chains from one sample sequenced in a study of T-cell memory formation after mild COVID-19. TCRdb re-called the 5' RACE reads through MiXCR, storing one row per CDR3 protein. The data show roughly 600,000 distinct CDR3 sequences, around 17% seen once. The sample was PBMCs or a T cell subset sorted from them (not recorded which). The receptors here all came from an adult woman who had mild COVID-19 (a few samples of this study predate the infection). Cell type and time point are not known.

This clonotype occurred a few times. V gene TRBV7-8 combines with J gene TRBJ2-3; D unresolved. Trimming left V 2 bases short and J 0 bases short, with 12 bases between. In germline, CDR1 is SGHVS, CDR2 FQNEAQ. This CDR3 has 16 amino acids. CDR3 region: CASSLIVEPSTDTQYF. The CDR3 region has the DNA TGTGCCAGCAGCTTAATAGTGGAGCCGAGCACAGATACGCAGTATTTT.

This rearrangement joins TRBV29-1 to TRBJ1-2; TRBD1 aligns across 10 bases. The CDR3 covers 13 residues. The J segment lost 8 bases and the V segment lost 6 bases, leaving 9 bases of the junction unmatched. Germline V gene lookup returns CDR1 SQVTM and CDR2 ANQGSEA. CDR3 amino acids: CSVVRQGARGYTF. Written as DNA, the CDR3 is TGCAGCGTGGTTAGACAGGGGGCTCGGGGCTACACCTTC.